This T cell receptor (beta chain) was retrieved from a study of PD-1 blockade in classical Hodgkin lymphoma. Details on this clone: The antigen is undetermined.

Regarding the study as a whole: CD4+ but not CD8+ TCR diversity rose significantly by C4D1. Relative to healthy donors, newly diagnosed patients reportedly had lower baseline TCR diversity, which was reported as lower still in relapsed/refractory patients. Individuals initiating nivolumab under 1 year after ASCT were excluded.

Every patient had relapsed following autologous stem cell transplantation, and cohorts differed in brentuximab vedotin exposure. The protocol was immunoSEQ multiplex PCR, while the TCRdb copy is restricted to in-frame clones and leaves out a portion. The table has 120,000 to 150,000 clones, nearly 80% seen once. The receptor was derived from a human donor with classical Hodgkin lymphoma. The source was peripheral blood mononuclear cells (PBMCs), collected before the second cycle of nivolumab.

The CDR3 reads CAISHRDSGGYTF. The CDR3 coding sequence is TGTGCCATCTCACACAGGGATTCGGGAGGCTACACCTTC. The chain has TRBV10-3 and TRBJ1-2, with D perhaps TRBD1 (6 bases). The CDR3 consists of 13 residues. Trimming took 8 bases from V and 8 from J, leaving 18 bases between them. Germline V CDR1 and CDR2: ENHRY, SYGVKD.